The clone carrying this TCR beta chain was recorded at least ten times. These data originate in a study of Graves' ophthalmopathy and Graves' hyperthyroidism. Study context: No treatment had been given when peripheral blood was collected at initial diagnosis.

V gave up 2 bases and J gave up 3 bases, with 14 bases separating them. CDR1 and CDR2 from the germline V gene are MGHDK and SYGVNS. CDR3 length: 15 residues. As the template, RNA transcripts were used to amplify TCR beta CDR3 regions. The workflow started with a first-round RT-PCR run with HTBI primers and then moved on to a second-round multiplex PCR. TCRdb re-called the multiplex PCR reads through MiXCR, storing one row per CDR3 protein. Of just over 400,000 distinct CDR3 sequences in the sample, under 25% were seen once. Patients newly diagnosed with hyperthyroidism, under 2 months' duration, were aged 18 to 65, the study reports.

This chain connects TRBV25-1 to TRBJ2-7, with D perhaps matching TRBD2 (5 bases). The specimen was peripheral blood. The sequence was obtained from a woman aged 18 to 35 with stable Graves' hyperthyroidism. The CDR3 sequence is CASSEPGSGIYEQYF. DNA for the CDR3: TGTGCCAGCAGTGAACCAGGCAGCGGTATCTACGAGCAGTACTTC.